The sequence of this T cell receptor (beta chain) was determined in a study of human T cells and chemical hapten exposure. J was trimmed by 5 bases and V by 5 bases; bases with no gene match: 5. This CDR3 contains 14 residues. The V gene's germline CDR1 is PRHDT and CDR2 FYEKMQ (reference sequence). This clonotype occurred a few times. Its antigen remains unidentified. General study results and limits: The number of TCRs over 1 in 1000 frequency stayed unchanged after DPC.

Authors' methods: A typical sample had some 95,000 TCRs, with about 23,224 to 750,000 overall. TCRdb independently ran MiXCR on the RACE reads; one entry per CDR3 protein. TCRdb assigned the V and J calls; the authors' analysis was not used. The sample contains 130,000 or so distinct CDR3 sequences, approximately 9.1% of which appear only once. Regarding time point: healthy volunteer bleed at 2 weeks. The total RNA was obtained from whole blood that was not fractionated. The gene calls are TRBV13 and TRBJ2-1; 8 nucleotides agree with TRBD1. The sequencing sample was made of whole blood. The TCR was taken from a male donor in good health. Some clones in this sample may be carry-over from other donors' samples. CDR3 in amino acids: CASSPGTGHNEQFF. In DNA, the CDR3 is TGTGCCAGCAGCCCTGGGACAGGTCACAATGAGCAGTTCTTC.